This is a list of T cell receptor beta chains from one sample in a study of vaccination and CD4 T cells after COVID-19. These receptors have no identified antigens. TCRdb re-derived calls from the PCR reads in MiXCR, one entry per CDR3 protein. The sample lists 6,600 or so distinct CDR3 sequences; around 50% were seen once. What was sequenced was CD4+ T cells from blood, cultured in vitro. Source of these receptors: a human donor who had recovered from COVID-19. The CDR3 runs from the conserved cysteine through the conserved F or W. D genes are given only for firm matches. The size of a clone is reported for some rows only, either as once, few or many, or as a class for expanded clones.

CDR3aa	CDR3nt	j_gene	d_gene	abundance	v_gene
CASSVLAGDATDTQYF	TGTGCCAGCAGCGTCCTAGCGGGAGACGCCACAGATACGCAGTATTTT	TRBJ2-3	TRBD2	NA	TRBV11-3
CASSLSRGANTGELFF	TGTGCCAGCAGCTTATCGAGGGGGGCGAACACCGGGGAGCTGTTTTTT	TRBJ2-2	NA	NA	TRBV7-2
CSARLGIKAGVDTGELFF	TGCAGTGCTAGATTAGGGATTAAAGCGGGAGTTGACACCGGGGAGCTGTTTTTT	TRBJ2-2	TRBD2	NA	TRBV20-1
CAVGGRGQPQHF	TGTGCCGTCGGGGGGCGTGGGCAGCCCCAGCATTTT	TRBJ1-5	NA	NA	TRBV10-3
CASSLEEGTGAFF	TGTGCCAGCAGCTTAGAGGAGGGGACAGGGGCTTTCTTT	TRBJ1-1	TRBD1	NA	TRBV11-2
CASSFWSGEKLFF	TGTGCCAGCAGCTTCTGGTCAGGGGAAAAACTGTTTTTT	TRBJ1-4	NA	few	TRBV7-9
CASSLSGTGFYEQYF	TGTGCCAGCAGTTTATCCGGGACAGGATTCTACGAGCAGTACTTC	TRBJ2-7	TRBD1	few	TRBV2
CASRPAGEDTQYF	TGTGCCAGCAGGCCTGCAGGGGAGGATACGCAGTATTTT	TRBJ2-3	NA	NA	TRBV6-1
CASSLAQKAYEQYF	TGTGCCAGCAGCTTAGCGCAAAAAGCCTACGAGCAGTACTTC	TRBJ2-7	NA	few	TRBV7-6
CASSPRGYGYTF	TGTGCCAGCAGCCCCAGGGGTTATGGCTACACCTTC	TRBJ1-2	NA	NA	TRBV3-1
CASSKSSGAQNQPQHF	TGTGCCAGCAGTAAAAGCTCAGGTGCCCAAAATCAGCCCCAGCATTTT	TRBJ1-5	NA	NA	TRBV6-2/TRBV6-3
CASSRNTEAFF	TGTGCCAGCAGTCGGAACACTGAAGCTTTCTTT	TRBJ1-1	NA	NA	TRBV25-1
CAISESVGGAEKLFF	TGTGCCATCAGTGAGTCGGTAGGGGGCGCGGAAAAACTGTTTTTT	TRBJ1-4	TRBD1	NA	TRBV10-3
CASSSLTPGLQETQYF	TGTGCCAGCAGCTCTCTCACCCCGGGACTACAAGAGACCCAGTACTTC	TRBJ2-5	TRBD2	NA	TRBV7-3
CASSLSMVRWDRGHNEQFF	TGTGCCAGCAGTTTATCGATGGTTCGTTGGGACAGGGGCCACAATGAGCAGTTCTTC	TRBJ2-1	TRBD1	NA	TRBV27
CASSLYRLAGEDSTDTQYF	TGTGCCAGCAGCTTATATCGACTAGCGGGAGAGGATAGCACAGATACGCAGTATTTT	TRBJ2-3	TRBD2	few	TRBV7-3
CSARTYSTRDNEQFF	TGCAGTGCTAGGACCTACTCGACTCGAGACAATGAGCAGTTCTTC	TRBJ2-1	NA	NA	TRBV20-1
CASSLSGGDSYEQYF	TGTGCCAGCAGCTTATCAGGGGGCGACTCCTACGAGCAGTACTTC	TRBJ2-7	TRBD1	once	TRBV7-3
CASSTNWNEQFF	TGTGCCAGCAGTACCAACTGGAATGAGCAGTTCTTC	TRBJ2-1	NA	NA	TRBV11-2
CASSWGTRRSGANVLTF	TGTGCCAGCAGCTGGGGGACACGTCGCTCTGGGGCCAACGTCCTGACTTTC	TRBJ2-6	NA	NA	TRBV5-6
CSARDRTGANVLTF	TGCAGTGCTAGAGATAGGACTGGGGCCAACGTCCTGACTTTC	TRBJ2-6	NA	NA	TRBV20-1
CAISDAAGGLENGYTF	TGTGCCATCAGTGACGCGGCAGGGGGCCTCGAAAATGGCTACACCTTC	TRBJ1-2	TRBD1	few	TRBV10-3
CASMKESPYEQYF	TGTGCCAGCATGAAGGAAAGCCCCTACGAGCAGTACTTC	TRBJ2-7	NA	NA	TRBV28
CSASKHMNTEAFF	TGCAGTGCTTCCAAACATATGAACACTGAAGCTTTCTTT	TRBJ1-1	NA	few	TRBV20-1
CSASDQMNQPQHF	TGCAGTGCTAGTGACCAAATGAATCAGCCTCAGCATTTT	TRBJ1-5	NA	NA	TRBV20-1
CASRKWQQGNQPQHF	TGTGCCAGCAGGAAATGGCAACAGGGGAATCAGCCCCAGCATTTT	TRBJ1-5	TRBD1	medium-sized	TRBV6-1
CASSLSQGAGGELFF	TGTGCCAGCAGCTTAAGCCAGGGGGCCGGCGGGGAGCTGTTTTTT	TRBJ2-2	TRBD1	NA	TRBV11-3
CSARSESSYNEQFF	TGCAGTGCTAGATCCGAGAGCTCCTACAATGAGCAGTTCTTC	TRBJ2-1	NA	NA	TRBV20-1
CASLLSGANVLTF	TGTGCCAGTCTTCTCTCTGGGGCCAACGTCCTGACTTTC	TRBJ2-6	NA	NA	TRBV25-1
CASSLSQGLGSTDTQYF	TGTGCCAGCAGTTTATCCCAGGGACTAGGGAGCACAGATACGCAGTATTTT	TRBJ2-3	TRBD2	NA	TRBV28
CASSQSAEQYF	TGCGCCAGCAGTCAATCTGCGGAGCAGTACTTC	TRBJ2-7	NA	large	TRBV23-1
CSVEELGGYGYTF	TGCAGCGTTGAAGAGCTGGGAGGCTATGGCTACACCTTC	TRBJ1-2	NA	NA	TRBV29-1
CASSPDQYTDRNTEAFF	TGTGCCAGCAGCCCCGACCAATATACTGACAGGAACACTGAAGCTTTCTTT	TRBJ1-1	NA	NA	TRBV4-2
CASRRIGTISYEQYF	TGTGCCAGCAGGAGGATCGGGACTATCTCCTACGAGCAGTACTTC	TRBJ2-7	TRBD2	few	TRBV11-3
CASSTDPTGFGLNEQFF	TGTGCCAGCAGCACAGACCCTACAGGGTTTGGCCTTAATGAGCAGTTCTTC	TRBJ2-1	NA	NA	TRBV7-8
CASSWALSSYNEQFF	TGTGCCAGCAGTTGGGCTCTGAGCTCCTACAATGAGCAGTTCTTC	TRBJ2-1	NA	few	TRBV2
CASSSTVPGQGAVQYF	TGTGCCAGCAGCTCAACCGTACCGGGACAGGGGGCGGTGCAGTACTTC	TRBJ2-7	TRBD1	NA	TRBV7-6
CASSVGCHSYNSPLHF	TGTGCCAGCAGCGTAGGGTGCCACTCCTATAATTCACCCCTCCACTTT	TRBJ1-6	NA	NA	TRBV11-1
CASSITSGALRF	TGTGCCAGCAGCATCACTAGCGGGGCACTCCGTTTT	TRBJ2-3	TRBD2	few	TRBV7-9
CASSLNSLETQYF	TGTGCCAGCAGCTTAAATTCCTTAGAGACCCAGTACTTC	TRBJ2-5	NA	NA	TRBV7-3
CASSREGASEQTQYF	TGTGCCAGCAGTCGGGAGGGGGCTTCTGAACAGACCCAGTACTTC	TRBJ2-5	NA	NA	TRBV2
CSAQTGGQSHTYGYTF	TGCAGTGCCCAAACAGGGGGGCAGTCCCACACCTATGGCTACACCTTC	TRBJ1-2	TRBD1	few	TRBV20-1
CASSLRPGELFF	TGTGCCAGCAGCTTAAGGCCCGGGGAGCTGTTTTTT	TRBJ2-2	NA	large	TRBV7-3
CASSPQDRGYGYTF	TGTGCCAGCAGCCCCCAGGACAGGGGCTATGGCTACACCTTC	TRBJ1-2	TRBD1	few	TRBV11-2
CSVEVGVGQPQHF	TGCAGCGTTGAAGTGGGGGTCGGCCAGCCCCAGCATTTT	TRBJ1-5	NA	NA	TRBV29-1
CAVGTDSNQPQHF	TGTGCCGTCGGGACAGATAGCAATCAGCCCCAGCATTTT	TRBJ1-5	TRBD1	few	TRBV10-3